The rows below give T cell receptor beta chains drawn from one sample of a study of T cell changes during pregnancy in multiple sclerosis. Libraries were prepared by immunoSEQ multiplex PCR; TCRdb keeps only in-frame clonotypes and omits some of them. The sample contains 100,000 or so clones, approximately 91% of which appear only once. The specimen comprised peripheral blood, sampled after pregnancy. These receptors were obtained from a female donor with multiple sclerosis, enrolled in a pregnancy study. Both conserved end residues are part of each CDR3. The D gene is left open where the match is weak. The size of a clone is reported for some rows only, either as once, few or many, or as a class for expanded clones.

clone size	V gene	J gene	D gene	CDR3 protein	CDR3 DNA
NA	TRBV9	TRBJ1-3	NA	CASSVENAMSSGNTIYF	TGTGCCAGCAGCGTAGAGAACGCGATGAGCTCTGGAAACACCATATATTTT
NA	TRBV7-8	TRBJ1-4	NA	CASSISLVPLFF	TGTGCCAGCAGCATATCCCTCGTTCCGCTGTTTTTT
NA	TRBV25-1	TRBJ2-1	TRBD2	CASSDTGTSVNEQFF	TGTGCCAGCAGTGACACCGGGACTAGCGTTAATGAGCAGTTCTTC
NA	TRBV30	TRBJ1-3	NA	CAWTPVPGNTIYF	TGTGCCTGGACTCCAGTCCCTGGAAACACCATATATTTT
NA	TRBV9	TRBJ2-7	TRBD1	CASSASRGPSAEQYF	TGTGCCAGCAGCGCGAGCAGGGGGCCCTCCGCCGAGCAGTACTTC
NA	TRBV5-1	TRBJ1-3	TRBD1	CASSLGQESSGNTIYF	TGCGCCAGCAGCTTAGGACAGGAGAGTTCTGGAAACACCATATATTTT
NA	TRBV12-5	TRBJ2-2	TRBD1	CASGLVPGTANTGELFF	TGTGCTAGTGGTTTGGTCCCCGGGACAGCGAACACCGGGGAGCTGTTTTTT
few	TRBV2	TRBJ1-1	NA	CASTEADLDMNTEAFF	TGTGCCAGCACCGAGGCGGATTTGGATATGAACACTGAAGCTTTCTTT
NA	TRBV25-1	TRBJ1-2	TRBD1	CASSAAGTGRYGYTF	TGTGCCAGCAGTGCCGCCGGGACAGGGCGCTATGGCTACACCTTC
NA	TRBV7-9	TRBJ1-4	TRBD1	CASSLGDETGPLLFF	TGTGCCAGCAGCTTAGGGGACGAGACAGGGCCACTCCTGTTTTTT
NA	TRBV19	TRBJ1-2	TRBD1	CASSYSGGEGYGYTF	TGTGCCAGTAGTTACTCAGGGGGCGAGGGCTATGGCTACACCTTC
NA	TRBV6-5	TRBJ1-2	NA	CASSYSTAGRARGYTF	TGTGCCAGCAGTTACTCTACCGCGGGTAGGGCTCGTGGCTACACCTTC
NA	TRBV6-5	TRBJ1-1	NA	CASSPGGGGPTEAFF	TGTGCCAGCAGTCCTGGGGGGGGAGGGCCCACTGAAGCTTTCTTT
NA	TRBV19	TRBJ2-1	TRBD1	CASSIEDRVYEQFF	TGTGCCAGTAGTATAGAGGACAGGGTCTATGAGCAGTTCTTC
NA	TRBV30	TRBJ1-2	NA	CAWSVTTGRGYGYTF	TGTGCCTGGAGTGTCACAACCGGAAGAGGGTATGGCTACACCTTC
NA	TRBV19	TRBJ2-7	TRBD1	CASIDTGTGGLREQYF	TGTGCCAGTATCGATACCGGGACAGGGGGCTTGCGGGAGCAGTACTTC
NA	TRBV11-2	TRBJ2-1	TRBD2	CASSFQRGGLEQFF	TGTGCCAGCAGCTTCCAGCGGGGGGGCCTTGAGCAGTTCTTC